Ten or more counts support the clone carrying this T cell receptor beta chain. Researchers took RNA transcripts and amplified the TCR beta CDR3 regions from them. When the TCR CDR3 underwent first-round RT-PCR, the HTBI primer set was used. In TCRdb, the multiplex PCR reads were re-called with MiXCR into one record per CDR3 protein. The top ten clones hold 5.3% of a sample with roughly 380,000 distinct CDR3 sequences, approximately 15% of them seen once. The source of the sample is a study of T cells in Graves' hyperthyroidism and ophthalmopathy. Germline CDR1 is SEHNR and CDR2 is FQNEAQ (reference sequence). The CDR3 runs 14 residues. Between the trimmed V and J ends, which lost 5 bases and 2 bases, there was a span of 11 bases.

J is TRBJ2-3 and V is TRBV7-9, with D perhaps matching TRBD2 (6 bases). Material: blood. The origin of this receptor is a woman aged 18-29 years with Graves' hyperthyroidism. The chain's CDR3 is CASSPAGPTDTQYF. Written as DNA, the CDR3 is TGTGCCAGCAGCCCAGCGGGCCCCACAGATACGCAGTATTTT.